The T cell receptor beta chain under discussion was sequenced for a study of beta chain features in type 1 diabetes. The study's findings and limits: Patients with Type 1 diabetes showed moderately but significantly shorter TCRB CDR3s in all four CD4+ subsets. Lower insertion and higher deletion counts appeared at VDJ junctions in type 1 diabetes patients. Sampled from patients, naive, central memory and Treg TCRB repertoires appeared more similar than those sampled from healthy donors.

The isolated RNA, all of it, was reverse transcribed, so expressed TCRB transcripts were what got sequenced. Measured with immunoSEQ multiplex PCR; TCRdb has only the in-frame clones, and not every one. The data contain 600,000 to 700,000 clones, 9.5% to 15% of them singletons. In regard to this clone: Its antigen remains unknown.

The CDR3 runs 15 residues. The V gene end was trimmed by 6 bases and the J gene end by 3 bases; junction bases not matched to a gene: 8. Germline loops: CDR1 MNHEY, CDR2 SMNVEV (reference sequence). Donors contributed one heparinised blood draw apiece, averaging about 100 mL. Source material: naive CD4+ T cells from blood. This sequence originates from a man aged 25 to 45 with type 1 diabetes. The genes are TRBV27 and TRBJ2-3, with 8 positions matching TRBD1. CDR3 DNA sequence: TGTGCCAGCAGCCCGTGGGACAGGCGTACAGATACGCAGTATTTT. Translated: CASSPWDRRTDTQYF.